This T cell receptor beta chain was retrieved from a study of T cell responses to AZD1222 COVID-19 vaccine. The overall study: Pooling covered second doses at about 4 or about 12 weeks. Whole-study results and caveats: Distributed over spike, vaccine-associated CD4 TCRs predominated at 160-218 and 743-854. In the spike-specific TCR repertoire, nearly half reportedly target unmutated variant regions. In a largely white British group with more females than males, clonal diversity was possibly underestimated.

Details on this clone: No antigen is known for it.

Trimming took 4 bases from V and 1 from J; bases not matched to a gene: 1. The CDR3 contains 13 residues. Germline CDR1 and CDR2: SGHNT and YYREEE (reference sequence). TCRdb's copy holds only in-frame clones and misses some; the assay was immunoSEQ multiplex PCR. The sample yields tens of thousands of clones, around nine tenths seen once. The input for sequencing was peripheral blood, taken on day 0 of AZD1222 vaccination. The receptor was isolated from an adult in good health. This rearrangement joins TRBV5-4 to TRBJ1-2; 7 nucleotides line up with TRBD1. CDR3 sequence: CASSRDSNYGYTF. The CDR3 DNA reads as TGTGCCAGCAGCAGGGACAGTAACTATGGCTACACCTTC.